Below, 8 T cell receptor beta chains from the same sample are listed, as sequenced in a study of blood T cell repertoires in COVID-19. TCRdb's table, derived via immunoSEQ multiplex PCR, lists solely in-frame clones and lacks some. The profile shows 73,000 or so clones, roughly 85% of them singletons. Sample: peripheral blood. These receptors came from a man younger than 45 with acute or convalescent COVID-19.

This clone has more than one count but fewer than ten. The J gene is TRBJ1-5, the V gene TRBV28, with TRBD1 matching over 7 bases. CDR3 size: 14 residues. The germline gives CDR1 MDHEN, CDR2 SYDVKM. V lost 3 bases, J lost 6 bases, and 5 bases stayed unmatched. CDR3 region: CASSFSGDSQPQHF. CDR3 nucleotide sequence: TGTGCCAGCAGTTTCTCGGGGGACAGTCAGCCCCAGCATTTT.

The chain recombines TRBV30 with TRBJ1-1; a possible D gene is TRBD1 (5 bases). The V and J ends lost 3 bases and 3 bases respectively, with 11 bases between them. Looked up from germline, CDR1 is GTSNPN and CDR2 is SVGIG (reference sequence). The CDR3 spans 13 residues. The CDR3 DNA sequence: TGTGCCTGGAGGTGGGGGGGTTACACTGAAGCTTTCTTT. Translation gives CAWRWGGYTEAFF.

This sequence joins TRBV6-1 and TRBJ2-7; D unclear. Germline values: CDR1 MNHNS, CDR2 SASEGT. The CDR3 length is 11 residues. The V gene lost 2 bases and the J gene lost 5 bases, with 4 bases spanning the gap. CDR3 region: CASSEIDEQYF. The CDR3 DNA reads TGTGCCAGCAGTGAAATAGACGAGCAGTACTTC.

This chain uses TRBV7-9 with TRBJ2-3; D might be TRBD2 (5 bases). There are 13 residues in the CDR3. The ends were cut back, 6 bases at V and 1 base at J, with 8 bases in the middle. From germline, CDR1 is SEHNR and CDR2 FQNEAQ (reference sequence). The CDR3 coding sequence is TGTGCCAGCAGGTTTAGCGGCACAGATACGCAGTATTTT. It translates to CASRFSGTDTQYF.

The chain couples TRBV7-8 to TRBJ2-1; perhaps TRBD2 as D (5 bases). Germline V gene lookup returns CDR1 SGHVS and CDR2 FQNEAQ. Trimming removed 8 bases at V and 9 bases at J, with 14 bases between. The CDR3 is 12 amino acids. CDR3 nucleotide sequence: TGTGCCAGCGTCCACCCCCGGGGTGAGCAGTTCTTC. It translates to CASVHPRGEQFF. The whole variable domain, filled in from reference TRBV7-8 and TRBJ2-1, reads GAGVSQSPRYKVAKRGQDVALRCDPISGHVSLFWYQQALGQGPEFLTYFQNEAQLDKSGLPSDRFFAERPEGSVSTLKIQRTQQEDSAVYLCASVHPRGEQFFGPGTRLTVL.

V and J are TRBV6-6 and TRBJ1-5; TRBD1 is a possible D gene (6 bases). Germline V lookup: CDR1 MNHNY, CDR2 SVGAGI (reference sequence). CDR3 length: 14 residues. V lost 4 bases, J lost 2 bases, and 9 bases lay in between. In DNA, the CDR3 is TGTGCCAGCAGTTCCCCAGGGGGCAATCAGCCCCAGCATTTT. This encodes CASSSPGGNQPQHF.

The chain carries TRBV28 and TRBJ1-4; D is perhaps TRBD1 (6 bases). The CDR3 length is 16 residues. Germline V lookup: CDR1 MDHEN, CDR2 SYDVKM. Trimming stripped 6 bases from V and 2 bases from J, with 16 bases between. The CDR3 is CASRVPGGSTNEKLFF. DNA of the CDR3: TGTGCCAGCAGGGTACCTGGGGGCAGCACTAATGAAAAACTGTTTTTT.

This clone was found once. The DNA of the CDR3 is TGTGCCAGCAGCCCCCTGAGGGGGAGCGGGAGGGCCAGCAATGAGCAGTTCTTC. It codes for CASSPLRGSGRASNEQFF. This chain joins TRBV7-8 and TRBJ2-1; 10 bases match TRBD2. The J segment lost 6 bases and the V segment lost 5 bases, leaving 16 bases of the junction unmatched. This CDR3 has 18 residues. Germline V gene lookup returns CDR1 SGHVS and CDR2 FQNEAQ.